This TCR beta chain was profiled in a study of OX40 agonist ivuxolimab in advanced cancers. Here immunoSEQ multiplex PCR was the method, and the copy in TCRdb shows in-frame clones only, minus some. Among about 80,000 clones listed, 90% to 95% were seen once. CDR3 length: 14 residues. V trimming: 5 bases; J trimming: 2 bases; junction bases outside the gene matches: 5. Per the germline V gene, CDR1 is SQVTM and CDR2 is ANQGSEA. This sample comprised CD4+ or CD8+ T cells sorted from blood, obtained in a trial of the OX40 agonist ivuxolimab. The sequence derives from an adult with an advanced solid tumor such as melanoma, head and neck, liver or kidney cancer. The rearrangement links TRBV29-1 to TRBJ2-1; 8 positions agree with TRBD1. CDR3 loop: CSVRTGKTYNEQFF. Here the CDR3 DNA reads TGCAGCGTTCGGACAGGGAAGACCTACAATGAGCAGTTCTTC.